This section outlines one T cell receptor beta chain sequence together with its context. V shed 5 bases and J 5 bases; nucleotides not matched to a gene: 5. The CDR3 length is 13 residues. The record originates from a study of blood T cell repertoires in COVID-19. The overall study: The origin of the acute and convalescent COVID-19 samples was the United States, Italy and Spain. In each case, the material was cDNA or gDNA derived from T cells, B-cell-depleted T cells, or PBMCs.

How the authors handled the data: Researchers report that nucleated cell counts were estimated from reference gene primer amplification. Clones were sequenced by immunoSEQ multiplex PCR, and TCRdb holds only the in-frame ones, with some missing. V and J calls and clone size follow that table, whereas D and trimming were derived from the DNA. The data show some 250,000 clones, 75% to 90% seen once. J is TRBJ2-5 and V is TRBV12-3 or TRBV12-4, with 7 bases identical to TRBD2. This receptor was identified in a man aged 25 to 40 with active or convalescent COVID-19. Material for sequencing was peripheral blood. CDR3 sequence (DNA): TGTGCCAGCAGTCGCGGGGGATGGGAGACCCAGTACTTC. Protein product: CASSRGGWETQYF.